Below are 32 T cell receptor beta chains sequenced from a single sample in a study of cytomegalovirus exposure and HLA in healthy donors. Primers for the PCR totalled 60 Vbeta and 13 Jbeta. Sequencing was performed with immunoSEQ multiplex PCR; in TCRdb, only in-frame clones are kept and a portion is missing. In the table there are about 130,000 clones, 75% to 90% of which are singletons. Sequenced: PBMCs. These receptors were obtained from a woman in her twenties or thirties in good health and CMV-seropositive.

This rearrangement joins TRBV2 to TRBJ2-1, with 7 bases that match TRBD1. In germline, CDR1 is SNHLY, CDR2 FYNNEI. This CDR3 has 14 residues. Trimming took 7 bases from V and 3 from J; bases not matched to a gene: 6. The CDR3 here is CASNLDRYYNEQFF. The CDR3 nucleotides read TGTGCCAGCAACCTGGACAGGTACTACAATGAGCAGTTCTTC.

This clone was found once. This chain uses TRBV28 with TRBJ2-7; 11 nucleotides agree with TRBD1. This CDR3 comprises 14 residues. From germline, CDR1 is MDHEN and CDR2 SYDVKM. Germline trimming cut 6 bases from V and 3 bases from J; bases unmatched to any gene: 4. The DNA of the CDR3 is TGTGCCAGCAGCGGGACAGGGGGATTCTACGAGCAGTACTTC. Translated: CASSGTGGFYEQYF.

The CDR3 bases are TGTGCCAGCAGTTTGACAGGGGAGCAGTACTTC. Its translation: CASSLTGEQYF. This chain links TRBV2 with TRBJ2-7, with 7 positions matching TRBD1. The CDR3 consists of 11 residues. The trim removed 5 bases at V and 7 bases at J, leaving 2 bases unmatched. Germline lookup yields CDR1 SNHLY and CDR2 FYNNEI.

The chain has TRBV4-2 and TRBJ2-1; 8 nucleotides line up with TRBD1. V was clipped by 3 bases and J by 3 bases; unmatched bases: 4. Per the germline V gene, CDR1 is LGHNA and CDR2 is YNFKEQ. This CDR3 is built from 15 residues. CDR3 residues: CASSQPGQGYNEQFF. CDR3 nucleotides: TGTGCCAGCAGCCAGCCCGGACAGGGCTACAATGAGCAGTTCTTC.

V gene TRBV2 combines with J gene TRBJ2-3; 7 bases map to TRBD2. With 6 bases clipped from V and 4 bases from J, the junction kept 10 bases outside the gene matches. This CDR3 spans 15 amino acids. The germline CDR1 and CDR2 sequences are SNHLY and FYNNEI. The CDR3 here is CASRREAGVADTQYF. In DNA form, the CDR3 reads TGTGCCAGCAGGAGGGAGGCGGGAGTGGCAGATACGCAGTATTTT.

The chain recombines TRBV7-9 with TRBJ1-2, with 9 bases identical to TRBD1. CDR3 length equals 13 residues. Germline trimming cut 5 bases from V and 6 bases from J; bases unmatched to any gene: 4. Germline lookup yields CDR1 SEHNR and CDR2 FQNEAQ (reference sequence). CDR3 bases: TGTGCCAGCAGCCAACAGGGGGCCAATGGCTACACCTTC. Encoded protein: CASSQQGANGYTF.

V and J are TRBV7-9 and TRBJ2-1; 10 bases fit TRBD2. This CDR3 spans 15 amino acids. Germline V gene data show CDR1 as SEHNR and CDR2 as FQNEAQ (reference sequence). Unmatched junction bases numbered 3, after V lost 4 bases and J lost 3 bases. The CDR3 nucleotides read TGTGCCAGCAGCTCCCTAGCGGGAGTCTACAATGAGCAGTTCTTC. As protein: CASSSLAGVYNEQFF.

The chain recombines TRBV9 with TRBJ1-1; 10 bases fit TRBD1. Germline trimming cut 2 bases from V and 3 bases from J; bases unmatched to any gene: 4. This CDR3 contains 15 residues. Germline V gene sequence: CDR1 SGDLS, CDR2 YYNGEE. CDR3: CASSVSGTGDTEAFF. The CDR3 nucleotides are TGTGCCAGCAGCGTCTCCGGGACAGGGGACACTGAAGCTTTCTTT. The whole variable domain, filled in from reference TRBV9 and TRBJ1-1, reads DSGVTQTPKHLITATGQRVTLRCSPRSGDLSVYWYQQSLDQGLQFLIQYYNGEERAKGNILERFSAQQFPDLHSELNLSSLELGDSALYFCASSVSGTGDTEAFFGQGTRLTVV.

The V gene is TRBV6-5, the J gene TRBJ1-2; D is undetermined. The CDR3 contains 14 residues. V was pared by 0 bases and J by 6 bases, with 11 bases between. Germline V gene data show CDR1 as MNHEY and CDR2 as SVGAGI. The CDR3 reads CASSYSGRTDGYTF. Here the CDR3 DNA reads TGTGCCAGCAGTTACTCGGGGAGGACGGATGGCTACACCTTC.

The V call is TRBV6-5, the J call TRBJ2-3; 8 bases align to TRBD2. Per germline, CDR1 MNHEY and CDR2 SVGAGI. Losses at the gene ends were 7 bases for V and 4 bases for J; bases not matched to a gene: 10. This CDR3 is 15 amino acids long. CDR3 sequence: CASTAGTSVADTQYF. DNA of the CDR3: TGTGCCAGCACAGCCGGGACTAGTGTGGCAGATACGCAGTATTTT.

This clone was counted only a few times. The rearrangement joins TRBV10-2 to TRBJ2-7, with 9 bases identical to TRBD1. The germline V gene has CDR1 WSHSY and CDR2 SAAADI. This CDR3 region has 12 residues. V shed 8 bases and J 5 bases; nucleotides not matched to a gene: 4. The CDR3 spells CASRDREDEQYF. The DNA for the CDR3 is TGCGCCAGCCGGGACAGGGAGGACGAGCAGTACTTC.

This rearrangement joins TRBV9 to TRBJ2-3, with D unresolved. Trimming stripped 0 bases from V and 4 bases from J, with 3 bases between. The CDR3 covers 12 residues. The germline CDR1 and CDR2 sequences are SGDLS and YYNGEE. CDR3 loop: CASSVDSDTQYF. CDR3 in DNA: TGTGCCAGCAGCGTAGACTCAGATACGCAGTATTTT.

This clone was seen more than once but under ten times. CDR3 amino acids: CATSGQEVSGANVLTF. The CDR3 DNA reads TGTGCCACCAGTGGACAGGAGGTCTCTGGGGCCAACGTCCTGACTTTC. This sequence joins TRBV15 and TRBJ2-6, with TRBD1 identical over 7 bases. The CDR3 length is 16 residues. V lost 6 bases and J lost 0; bases outside the gene matches: 5. The germline CDR1 and CDR2 sequences are LNHNV and YYDKDF (reference sequence).

The chain carries TRBV5-4 and TRBJ2-7; 11 nucleotides match TRBD2. The ends lost 7 bases at V and 4 bases at J; junction bases unmatched: 7. Germline loops: CDR1 SGHNT, CDR2 YYREEE (reference sequence). This CDR3 spans 14 amino acids. CDR3 sequence: CASARGTSGYEQYF. CDR3 nucleotides: TGTGCCAGCGCCCGTGGGACTAGCGGTTACGAGCAGTACTTC. The entire variable domain, with the rest obtained from reference TRBV5-4 and TRBJ2-7, is as follows: ETGVTQSPTHLIKTRGQQVTLRCSSQSGHNTVSWYQQALGQGPQFIFQYYREEENGRGNFPPRFSGLQFPNYSSELNVNALELDDSALYLCASARGTSGYEQYFGPGTRLTVT.

This clone was seen a single time. The chain is built from TRBV5-1 and TRBJ2-1; 7 bases line up with TRBD1. Germline values: CDR1 SGHRS, CDR2 YFSETQ. V shed 0 bases and J 4 bases; nucleotides not matched to a gene: 4. This CDR3 is 15 amino acids long. The CDR3 spells CASSLEGALYNEQFF. The CDR3 bases are TGCGCCAGCAGCTTGGAGGGGGCGCTTTACAATGAGCAGTTCTTC.

This chain connects TRBV5-4 to TRBJ1-1; D gene ambiguous. V dropped 1 base and J dropped 1 base, with 8 bases sitting between them. Germline V CDR1 and CDR2: SGHNT, YYREEE (reference sequence). The CDR3 is 14 residues long. The CDR3 sequence is CASSLYWANTEAFF. The DNA for the CDR3 is TGTGCCAGCAGCTTGTACTGGGCGAACACTGAAGCTTTCTTT.

The chain joins TRBV7-9 to TRBJ1-5; weak D call: TRBD1 (5 bases). The CDR3 runs to 15 residues. Trimming left V 3 bases short and J 3 bases short, with 12 bases between. Per germline, CDR1 SEHNR and CDR2 FQNEAQ (reference sequence). CDR3 amino acids: CASSFNIGANQPQHF. The CDR3 DNA follows: TGTGCCAGCAGCTTCAATATAGGGGCCAATCAGCCCCAGCATTTT.

This chain links TRBV5-4 with TRBJ2-5, with 14 bases lining up with TRBD2. CDR1 and CDR2 from the germline V gene are SGHNT and YYREEE (reference sequence). The CDR3 runs 15 residues. Trimming at V came to 3 bases and at J to 4 bases, leaving 2 bases not matched to a gene. The CDR3 DNA follows: TGTGCCAGCAGCTCGGGGACTAGCGGGAGAGAGACCCAGTACTTC. Residues: CASSSGTSGRETQYF.

The V and J genes are TRBV5-1 and TRBJ2-5; TRBD2 agrees at 10 bases. The trim removed 1 base at V and 3 bases at J, leaving 3 bases unmatched. There are 15 residues in the CDR3. CDR1 SGHRS and CDR2 YFSETQ come from the germline V gene. The CDR3: CASSLWTSGEETQYF. The CDR3 DNA reads as TGCGCCAGCAGCTTGTGGACTAGCGGTGAAGAGACCCAGTACTTC.

The chain uses TRBV28 and TRBJ1-2; no firm D call. Trimming pared 3 bases from V and 2 bases from J, leaving 7 bases between. The germline gives CDR1 MDHEN, CDR2 SYDVKM. The CDR3 length is 13 residues. DNA for the CDR3: TGTGCCAGCAGTTTGAGCGGGAACTATGGCTACACCTTC. Amino acid sequence: CASSLSGNYGYTF.

The V call is TRBV11-2, the J call TRBJ2-1, with 7 bases aligning to TRBD2. CDR3 length equals 14 residues. The germline CDR1 and CDR2 sequences are SGHAT and FQNNGV. Unmatched junction bases numbered 8, after V lost 5 bases and J lost 7 bases. CDR3 in DNA: TGTGCCAGCAGCGCCCGTAGTAGCGGGAATGAGCAGTTCTTC. Residues: CASSARSSGNEQFF.

This clone showed up just a few times. The chain links TRBV7-9 to TRBJ1-2, with 8 bases that match TRBD1. Per the germline V gene, CDR1 is SEHNR and CDR2 is FQNEAQ (reference sequence). J gave up 3 bases and V 3 bases, and 3 bases lay outside the gene matches. CDR3 length: 14 residues. The DNA for the CDR3 is TGTGCCAGCAGCTTCCCGGGACAGGACTATGGCTACACCTTC. As protein: CASSFPGQDYGYTF.

V is TRBV19 and J is TRBJ1-2, with D possibly TRBD1 on 5 matching bases. Germline assignment: CDR1 LNHDA and CDR2 SQIVND (reference sequence). The CDR3 loop spans 15 amino acids. Trimming stripped 9 bases from V and 3 bases from J, with 20 bases between. The CDR3 coding sequence is TGTGCCAGCCTAGACGCCCCGGGACTGGACTATGGCTACACCTTC. Translated: CASLDAPGLDYGYTF.

The rearrangement links TRBV19 to TRBJ2-7, with D tentatively TRBD2 (6 bases). This CDR3 contains 13 residues. Trimming took off 3 bases at V and 7 bases at J, with 13 bases between the two ends. Germline values: CDR1 LNHDA, CDR2 SQIVND (reference sequence). The CDR3 region is CASSIAGAGEQYF. As DNA, the CDR3 is TGTGCCAGTAGTATTGCCGGGGCGGGGGAGCAGTACTTC.

V usage is TRBV30 and J usage is TRBJ1-6, with D hard to call. Trimming stripped 1 base from V and 0 bases from J, with 7 bases between. CDR1 GTSNPN and CDR2 SVGIG come from the germline V gene (reference sequence). The CDR3 totals 15 residues. This CDR3 reads CAWSGSNSYNSPLHF. The CDR3 DNA reads TGTGCCTGGAGTGGCAGTAACTCCTATAATTCACCCCTCCACTTT.

The rearrangement uses TRBV9 and TRBJ2-7; D may be TRBD1 (7 bases). CDR3 length: 13 amino acids. Germline V lookup: CDR1 SGDLS, CDR2 YYNGEE. V shed 0 bases and J shed 6 bases, with 10 bases lying between them. CDR3 amino acids: CASSVEEGAEQYF. The CDR3 bases are TGTGCCAGCAGCGTAGAGGAGGGGGCCGAGCAGTACTTC.

V is TRBV19 and J is TRBJ1-1; D is undetermined. This CDR3 contains 13 residues. Trimming shortened V by 5 bases and J by 1 base, and 8 bases separated the two germline ends. Germline values: CDR1 LNHDA, CDR2 SQIVND (reference sequence). The CDR3 loop reads CASSLSGNTEAFF. The CDR3 region has the DNA TGTGCCAGTAGTCTCTCGGGGAACACTGAAGCTTTCTTT. Full variable domain (rest looked up from reference TRBV19 and TRBJ1-1): DGGITQSPKYLFRKEGQNVTLSCEQNLNHDAMYWYRQDPGQGLRLIYYSQIVNDFQKGDIAEGYSVSREKKESFPLTVTSAQKNPTAFYLCASSLSGNTEAFFGQGTRLTVV.

This clone was detected only once. The chain couples TRBV19 to TRBJ1-1, with D possibly TRBD1 on 6 matching bases. There are 15 residues in the CDR3. Trimming took 6 bases from V and 2 from J, leaving 16 bases between them. Germline V gives CDR1 LNHDA, CDR2 SQIVND (reference sequence). This chain's CDR3 is CASRDPTGPNTEAFF. The CDR3 nucleotides are TGTGCCAGTAGGGACCCGACAGGCCCTAACACTGAAGCTTTCTTT.

V and J are TRBV7-3 and TRBJ2-2, with 10 bases matching TRBD2. The CDR3 runs 18 residues. Trimming cost V 2 bases and J 3 bases; bases outside gene matches: 9. Germline V lookup: CDR1 SGHTA, CDR2 FQGTGA. The CDR3 DNA reads TGTGCCAGCAGCTTATTTGGAGCGGGAGGGACGGACACCGGGGAGCTGTTTTTT. Protein product: CASSLFGAGGTDTGELFF.

As DNA, the CDR3 is TGTGCCAGCAGGCCCGGACTAGCGGCTACCGGGGAGCTGTTTTTT. It is translated as CASRPGLAATGELFF. The V gene is TRBV28, the J gene TRBJ2-2; TRBD2 agrees at 10 bases. V trimming: 6 bases; J trimming: 5 bases; junction bases outside the gene matches: 6. In germline, CDR1 is MDHEN, CDR2 SYDVKM. The CDR3 runs to 15 residues.

The chain combines TRBV7-2 with TRBJ2-7; D unclear. V was cut by 1 base and J by 6 bases, with 10 bases left in between. Germline CDR1 reads SGHTA; CDR2 reads FQGNSA. This CDR3 region has 13 residues. In DNA, the CDR3 is TGTGCCAGCAGCTTAGTCTTTTCCCCCGAGCAGTACTTC. Protein product: CASSLVFSPEQYF.

In its sample, this clone was seen once. The V call is TRBV28, the J call TRBJ1-5, with D perhaps TRBD1 (6 bases). The germline V gene encodes CDR1 MDHEN and CDR2 SYDVKM. CDR3 length: 12 residues. V was trimmed by 5 bases and J by 7 bases, leaving 9 bases between them. The CDR3 sequence is CASSTGSQPQHF. The CDR3 region has the DNA TGTGCCAGCAGTACAGGGAGCCAGCCCCAGCATTTT.